Reported below is one T cell receptor beta chain. Its antigen is unidentified. The entry originates in a study of CD8 T cells in ankylosing spondylitis. MiXCR, run by TCRdb on the 5' RACE reads, gives a single entry per CDR3 protein. The table has 250,000 to 400,000 distinct CDR3 sequences, 9.5% to 13% seen once. Germline CDR1 DFQATT, CDR2 SNEGSKA (reference sequence). The CDR3 is made up of 15 amino acids. The ends were cut back, 6 bases at V and 2 bases at J, with 19 bases in the middle. Study outcomes and limitations: Ankylosing spondylitis blood seemed to carry a telltale TCR beta motif made of under ten highly homologous variants. Prior literature has documented some motif variants in synovial fluid and blood from reactive arthritis.

The sequence was obtained from a female donor with ankylosing spondylitis or in good health (not recorded which). What was sequenced was blood, either unsorted or a sorted T cell fraction (not recorded which). The chain recombines TRBV20-1 with TRBJ1-1; D may be TRBD1 (6 bases). Written as DNA, the CDR3 is TGCAGTGCGGAACAGGGAGGGGGGTTTAACACTGAAGCTTTCTTT. Protein product: CSAEQGGGFNTEAFF.